The rows below give T cell receptor beta chains drawn from one sample of a study of T cell repertoires in ileal Crohn's disease. The repertoire was sequenced with immunoSEQ multiplex PCR; TCRdb's copy has only in-frame clones and lacks some. The table has 1,500 to 2,000 clones, less than 90% seen once. Sequenced input: ileal tissue. These receptors were taken from an adult with Crohn's disease. Both conserved end residues are part of each CDR3. A D gene is named only where the DNA matches it firmly. For some rows the clone size is stated as once, few or many, or as a class when expanded; others skip it.

V gene,J gene,clone size,D gene,CDR3 DNA,CDR3 protein
TRBV7-7,TRBJ1-3,NA,NA,TGTGCCAGCAGCTTGGGATCTAGCTCTGGAAACACCATATATTTT,CASSLGSSSGNTIYF
TRBV5-1,TRBJ2-2,NA,NA,TGCGCCAGCAGACCCTCTCAGGGGTACACCGGGGAGCTGTTTTTT,CASRPSQGYTGELFF
TRBV6-6,TRBJ2-2,NA,NA,TGTGCCAGCAGTTACGGAGGCGTCGGGGAGCTGTTTTTT,CASSYGGVGELFF
TRBV15,TRBJ1-5,NA,NA,TGTGCCACCAGCAGAGATCTGGCGGGGGGGGTTCGGCCCCAGCATTTT,CATSRDLAGGVRPQHF
TRBV7-8,TRBJ1-2,few,TRBD1,TGTGCCAGCAGCGTGGGACAGTACTATGGCTACACCTTC,CASSVGQYYGYTF
TRBV2,TRBJ2-7,few,TRBD2,TGTGCCAGCAGACTAGCGGGGGGTAGCTCCTACGAGCAGTACTTC,CASRLAGGSSYEQYF
TRBV6-1,TRBJ2-1,NA,TRBD2,TGTGCCAGCAGCCGGACTAGCGAACACAATGAGCAGTTCTTC,CASSRTSEHNEQFF
TRBV30,TRBJ1-1,NA,TRBD1,TGTGCCTGGGCAAGACAGGGGGTCACTGAAGCTTTCTTT,CAWARQGVTEAFF
TRBV27,TRBJ2-1,NA,NA,TGTGCCAGCACCCGATTTGGGACTGTTAACAATGAGCAGTTCTTC,CASTRFGTVNNEQFF
TRBV4-2,TRBJ2-1,NA,NA,TGTGCCAGCAGCCAAGAAAGGAATGAGCAGTTCTTC,CASSQERNEQFF
TRBV7-9,TRBJ2-7,NA,TRBD2,TGTGCCAGCAGCTTGGGGGAGGGGCCGACCTACGAGCAGTACTTC,CASSLGEGPTYEQYF
TRBV4-1,TRBJ2-3,NA,NA,TGCGCCAGCAGCCAGCGAGATACAGATACGCAGTATTTT,CASSQRDTDTQYF
TRBV4-3,TRBJ1-1,NA,TRBD1,TGCGCCAGCAGCCAAGATCTAACGACAGGGGGTAGTAACACTGAAGCTTTCTTT,CASSQDLTTGGSNTEAFF
TRBV6-4,TRBJ2-5,NA,TRBD2,TGTGCCAGCAGTGAAACAGCGGGGGGGCAAGAGACCCAGTACTTC,CASSETAGGQETQYF
TRBV19,TRBJ1-1,NA,TRBD1,TGTGCCAGTAGCTTCCGGGACAGGTCGACTGAAGCTTTCTTT,CASSFRDRSTEAFF
TRBV10-3,TRBJ2-5,few,TRBD2,TGTGCCATCAGTGACGGGACTAGTTACGAGACCCAGTACTTC,CAISDGTSYETQYF
TRBV2,TRBJ2-7,NA,NA,TGTGCCAGCAGTGTGTGGCCGGTAACCTACGAGCAGTACTTC,CASSVWPVTYEQYF
TRBV11-3,TRBJ2-2,NA,NA,TGTGCCAGCGGGGAGAACACCGGGGAGCTGTTTTTT,CASGENTGELFF
TRBV7-4,TRBJ1-1,NA,NA,TGTGCCAGCACCGAGGGGCCACCATATCGGGGAGCTTTCTTT,CASTEGPPYRGAFF
TRBV11-3,TRBJ2-2,NA,NA,TGTGCCAGCAGTAGCGGACCCACCGGGGAGCTGTTTTTT,CASSSGPTGELFF
TRBV6-6,TRBJ2-1,NA,TRBD2,TGTGCCAGCAGTTACACGCAGCGGGAGGGGAATGAGCAGTTCTTC,CASSYTQREGNEQFF
TRBV6-4,TRBJ1-2,NA,NA,TGTGCCAGCAGTGACAACCCTGAGGGGGGCTACACCTTC,CASSDNPEGGYTF
TRBV25-1,TRBJ1-1,NA,TRBD1,TGTGCCAGCAGTAGATCGGGACAGGGAAGCACTGAAGCTTTCTTT,CASSRSGQGSTEAFF